Listed below are T cell receptor beta chains from one sample, sequenced in a study of cytomegalovirus exposure and HLA in healthy donors. The repertoire was sequenced with immunoSEQ multiplex PCR; TCRdb's copy has only in-frame clones and lacks some. The sample records roughly 230,000 clones, approximately 81% being singletons. The specimen was PBMCs. These receptors were collected from a girl aged 2 to 9 in good health and CMV-seronegative. Each CDR3 is given with its conserved first and last residue. A D gene is named only where the DNA matches it firmly. Only part of the rows carry a size: once, few, many, or a class if the clone is expanded.

TRBJ2-1 | . | TRBV25-1 | TRBD2 | CASSEIQRGGNEQFF
TRBJ1-3 | . | TRBV7-9 | TRBD1 | CASSFTFHRDSGNTIYF
TRBJ1-5 | . | TRBV18 | . | CASAYSGSQPQHF
TRBJ2-4 | . | TRBV6-6 | . | CASSELNIQYF
TRBJ1-2 | once | TRBV13 | . | CASSSTGSTFYGYTF
TRBJ2-2 | . | TRBV11-3 | TRBD1 | CASGTVTGSTGELFF
TRBJ1-6 | . | TRBV30 | . | CAAGEYYNSPLHF
TRBJ1-5 | few | TRBV6-1 | . | CASSEQGGYDQAQHF
TRBJ2-2 | . | TRBV18 | . | CASSPTRAPGSGELFF
TRBJ1-5 | few | TRBV27 | TRBD1 | CASSPQGLGPQPQHF
TRBJ2-7 | few | TRBV6-5 | TRBD2 | CASRPGGLPYEQYF
TRBJ1-2 | few | TRBV7-2 | TRBD1 | CASSFQGAYGYTF
TRBJ2-7 | . | TRBV7-8 | . | CASSIDRRTEQYF
TRBJ2-1 | . | TRBV5-1 | TRBD1 | CASSSGTGGYNEQFF
TRBJ2-2 | . | TRBV6-6 | TRBD1 | CASSPGTASHTGELFF
TRBJ2-1 | . | TRBV6-1 | . | CASSRWQGSYNEQFF
TRBJ1-1 | . | TRBV7-9 | . | CASSHTANTEAFF
TRBJ1-6 | . | TRBV7-9 | TRBD1 | CASSRDRLNSPLHF
TRBJ2-7 | . | TRBV30 | . | CAWSLPAAYEQYF
TRBJ1-5 | . | TRBV5-1 | . | CASSTGSLNQPQHF
TRBJ1-5 | once | TRBV30 | TRBD1 | CAWTIQGAANQPQHF
TRBJ2-7 | . | TRBV29-1 | TRBD1 | CSVEARQGAREQYF
TRBJ2-3 | . | TRBV4-1 | TRBD2 | CASSQGTSGGADTQYF
TRBJ2-4 | . | TRBV2 | . | CASMPYGTKNIQYF
TRBJ2-6 | . | TRBV7-3 | . | CASSPGSSGANVLTF
TRBJ2-2 | . | TRBV27 | . | CASSPRQYGVNTGELFF
TRBJ2-3 | . | TRBV5-5 | . | CASSARLGPDTQYF
TRBJ2-1 | . | TRBV14 | . | CASSQGPERNPYNEQFF
TRBJ2-1 | once | TRBV7-6 | . | CASSTGPELQFF
TRBJ1-1 | once | TRBV19 | . | CASSIMEGTEAFF
TRBJ2-7 | . | TRBV21-1 | . | CASSKRSREEVYEQYF